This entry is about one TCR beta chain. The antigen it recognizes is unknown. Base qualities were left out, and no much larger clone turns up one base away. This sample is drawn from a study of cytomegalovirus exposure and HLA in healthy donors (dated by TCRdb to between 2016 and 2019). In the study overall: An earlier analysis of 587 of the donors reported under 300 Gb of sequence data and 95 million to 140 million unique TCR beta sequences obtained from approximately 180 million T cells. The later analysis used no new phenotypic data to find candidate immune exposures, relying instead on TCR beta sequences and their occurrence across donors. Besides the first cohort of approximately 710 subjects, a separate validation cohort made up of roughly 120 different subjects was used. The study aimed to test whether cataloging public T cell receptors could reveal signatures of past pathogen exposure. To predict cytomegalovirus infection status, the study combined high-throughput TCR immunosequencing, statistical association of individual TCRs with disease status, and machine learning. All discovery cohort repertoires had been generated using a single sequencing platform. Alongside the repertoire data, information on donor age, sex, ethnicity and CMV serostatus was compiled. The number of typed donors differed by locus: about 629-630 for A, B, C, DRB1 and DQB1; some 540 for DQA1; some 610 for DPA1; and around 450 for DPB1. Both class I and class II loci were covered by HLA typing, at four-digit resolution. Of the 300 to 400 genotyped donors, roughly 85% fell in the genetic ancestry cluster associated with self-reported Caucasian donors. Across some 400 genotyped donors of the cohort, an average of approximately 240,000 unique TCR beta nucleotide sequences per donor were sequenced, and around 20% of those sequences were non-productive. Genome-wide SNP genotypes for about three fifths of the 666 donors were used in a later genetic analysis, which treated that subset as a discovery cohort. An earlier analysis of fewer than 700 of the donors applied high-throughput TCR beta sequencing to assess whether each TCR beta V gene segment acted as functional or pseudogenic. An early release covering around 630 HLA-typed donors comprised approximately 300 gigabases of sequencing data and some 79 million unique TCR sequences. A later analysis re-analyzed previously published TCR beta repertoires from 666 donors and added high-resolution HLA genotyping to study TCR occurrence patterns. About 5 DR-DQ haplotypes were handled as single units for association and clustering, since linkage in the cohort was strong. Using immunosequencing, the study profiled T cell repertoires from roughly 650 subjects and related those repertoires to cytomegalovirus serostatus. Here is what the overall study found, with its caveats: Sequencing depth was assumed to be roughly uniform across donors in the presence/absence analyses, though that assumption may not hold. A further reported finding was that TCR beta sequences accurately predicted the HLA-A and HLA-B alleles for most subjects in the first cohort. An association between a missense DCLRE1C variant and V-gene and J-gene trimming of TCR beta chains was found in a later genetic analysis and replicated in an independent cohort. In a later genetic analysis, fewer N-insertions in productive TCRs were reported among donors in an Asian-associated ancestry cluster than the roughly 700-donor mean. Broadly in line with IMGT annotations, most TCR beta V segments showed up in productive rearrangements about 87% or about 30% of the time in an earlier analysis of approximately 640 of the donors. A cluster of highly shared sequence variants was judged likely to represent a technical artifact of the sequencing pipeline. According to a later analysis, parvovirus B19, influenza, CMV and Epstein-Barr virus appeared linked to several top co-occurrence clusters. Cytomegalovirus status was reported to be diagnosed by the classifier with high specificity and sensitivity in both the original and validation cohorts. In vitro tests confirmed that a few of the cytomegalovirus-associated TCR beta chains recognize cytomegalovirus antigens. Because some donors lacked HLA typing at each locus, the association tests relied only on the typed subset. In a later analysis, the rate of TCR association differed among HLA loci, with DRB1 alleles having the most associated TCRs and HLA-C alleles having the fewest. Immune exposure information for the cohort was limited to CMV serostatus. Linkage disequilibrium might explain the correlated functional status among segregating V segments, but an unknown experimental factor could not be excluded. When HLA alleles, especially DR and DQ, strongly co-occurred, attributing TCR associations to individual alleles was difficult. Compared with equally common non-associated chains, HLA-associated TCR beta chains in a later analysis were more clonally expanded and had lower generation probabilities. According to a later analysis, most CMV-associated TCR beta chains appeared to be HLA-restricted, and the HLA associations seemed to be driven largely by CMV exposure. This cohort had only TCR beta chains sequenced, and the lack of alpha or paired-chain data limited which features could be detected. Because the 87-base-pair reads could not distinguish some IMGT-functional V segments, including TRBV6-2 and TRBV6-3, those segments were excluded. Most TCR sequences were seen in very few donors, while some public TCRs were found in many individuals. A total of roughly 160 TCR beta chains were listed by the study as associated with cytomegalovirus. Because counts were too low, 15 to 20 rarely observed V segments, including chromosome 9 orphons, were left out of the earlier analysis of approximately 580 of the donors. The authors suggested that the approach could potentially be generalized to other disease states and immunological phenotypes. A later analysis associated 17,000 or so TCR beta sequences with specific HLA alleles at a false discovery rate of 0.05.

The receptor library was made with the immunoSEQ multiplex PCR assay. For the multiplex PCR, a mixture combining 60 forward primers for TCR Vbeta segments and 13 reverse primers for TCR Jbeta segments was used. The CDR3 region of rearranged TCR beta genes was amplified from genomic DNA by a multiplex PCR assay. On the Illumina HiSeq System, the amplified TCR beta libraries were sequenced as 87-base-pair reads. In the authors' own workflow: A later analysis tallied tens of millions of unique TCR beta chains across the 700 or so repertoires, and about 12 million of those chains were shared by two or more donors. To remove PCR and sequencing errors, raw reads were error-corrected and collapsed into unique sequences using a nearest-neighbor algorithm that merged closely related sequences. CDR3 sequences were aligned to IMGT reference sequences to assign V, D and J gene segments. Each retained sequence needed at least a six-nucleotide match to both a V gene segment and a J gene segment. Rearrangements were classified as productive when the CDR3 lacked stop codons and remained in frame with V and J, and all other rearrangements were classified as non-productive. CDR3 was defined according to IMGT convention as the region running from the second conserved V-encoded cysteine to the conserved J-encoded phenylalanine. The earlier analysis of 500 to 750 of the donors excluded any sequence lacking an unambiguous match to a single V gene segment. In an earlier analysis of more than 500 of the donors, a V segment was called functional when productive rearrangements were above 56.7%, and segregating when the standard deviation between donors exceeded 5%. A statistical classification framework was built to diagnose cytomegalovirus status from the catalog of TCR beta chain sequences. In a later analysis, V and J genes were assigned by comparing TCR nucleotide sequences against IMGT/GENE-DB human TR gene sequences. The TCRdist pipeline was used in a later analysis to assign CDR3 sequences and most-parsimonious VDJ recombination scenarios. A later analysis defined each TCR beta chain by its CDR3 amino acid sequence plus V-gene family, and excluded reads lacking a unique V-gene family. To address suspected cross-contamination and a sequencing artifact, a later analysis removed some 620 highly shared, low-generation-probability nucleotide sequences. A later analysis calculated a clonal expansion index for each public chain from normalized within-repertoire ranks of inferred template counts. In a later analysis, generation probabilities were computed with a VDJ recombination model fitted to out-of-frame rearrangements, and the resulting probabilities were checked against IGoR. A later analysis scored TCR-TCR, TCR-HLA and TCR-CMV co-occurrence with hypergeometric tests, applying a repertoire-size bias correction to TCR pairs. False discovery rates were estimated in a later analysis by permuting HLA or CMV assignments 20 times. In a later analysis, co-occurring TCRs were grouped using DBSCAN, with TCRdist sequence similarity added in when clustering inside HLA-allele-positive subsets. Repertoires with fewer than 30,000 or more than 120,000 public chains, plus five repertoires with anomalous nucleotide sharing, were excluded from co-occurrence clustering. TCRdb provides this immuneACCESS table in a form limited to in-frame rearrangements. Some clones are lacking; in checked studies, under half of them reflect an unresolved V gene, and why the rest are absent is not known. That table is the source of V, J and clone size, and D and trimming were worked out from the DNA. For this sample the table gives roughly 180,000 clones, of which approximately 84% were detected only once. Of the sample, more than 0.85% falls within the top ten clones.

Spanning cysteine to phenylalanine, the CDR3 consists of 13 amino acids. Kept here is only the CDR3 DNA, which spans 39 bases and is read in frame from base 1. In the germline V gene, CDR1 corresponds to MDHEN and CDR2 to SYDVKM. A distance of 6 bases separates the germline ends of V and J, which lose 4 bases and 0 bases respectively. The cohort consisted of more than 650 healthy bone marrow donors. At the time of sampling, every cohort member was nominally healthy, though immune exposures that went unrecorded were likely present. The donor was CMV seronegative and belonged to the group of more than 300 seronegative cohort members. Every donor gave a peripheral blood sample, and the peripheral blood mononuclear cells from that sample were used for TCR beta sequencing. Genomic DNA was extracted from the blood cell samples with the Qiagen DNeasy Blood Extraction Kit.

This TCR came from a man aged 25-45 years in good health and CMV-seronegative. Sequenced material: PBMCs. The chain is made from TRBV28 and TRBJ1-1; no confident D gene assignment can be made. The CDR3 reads CASSSHMNTEAFF. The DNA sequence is TGTGCCAGCAGTTCACATATGAACACTGAAGCTTTCTTT.